The following is a T cell receptor (beta chain) sequence with its context. The data were produced by immunoSEQ multiplex PCR, yet TCRdb's version contains in-frame clones alone and is incomplete. The sample includes roughly 170,000 clones, just over 90% of them seen just once. The sample originates from a study of control samples from healthy donors and cancer patients. V lost 6 bases and J lost 2; bases outside the gene matches: 7. CDR3 length: 14 amino acids. Germline V CDR1 and CDR2: SQVTM, ANQGSEA. This sequence was found in a woman aged 55-75 years in good health. Material for sequencing was blood. The V gene is TRBV29-1, the J gene TRBJ2-3; 8 bases are a match to TRBD2. In nucleotides, the CDR3 is TGCAGCGTGGTAGCGGGGCCCTACACAGATACGCAGTATTTT. This sequence encodes CSVVAGPYTDTQYF.